Below are 2 T cell receptor beta chains sequenced from a single sample in a study of CD8 T cells in Susac syndrome. An input of about 0.5 to 1 ug of RNA was subjected to reverse transcription using random hexamers. In TCRdb, the immunoSEQ multiplex PCR reads were re-called with MiXCR into one record per CDR3 protein. Of about 110,000 distinct CDR3 sequences in the sample, approximately 96% were seen once. Sequenced material: CD4+ T cells from PBMCs. The receptors here all came from a human donor in good health.

The J gene is TRBJ2-5, the V gene TRBV30, with D perhaps TRBD1 (6 bases). V lost 1 base, J lost 1 base, and 10 bases lay in between. The length of the CDR3 is 14 residues. Germline loops: CDR1 GTSNPN, CDR2 SVGIG (reference sequence). The CDR3: CAWSGGQLQETQYF. CDR3 nucleotides: TGTGCCTGGAGTGGGGGACAACTCCAAGAGACCCAGTACTTC. The full variable domain, rest sourced from reference TRBV30 and TRBJ2-5, is SQTIHQWPATLVQPVGSPLSLECTVEGTSNPNLYWYRQAAGRGLQLLFYSVGIGQISSEVPQNLSASRPQDRQFILSSKKLLLSDSGFYLCAWSGGQLQETQYFGPGTRLLVL.

This clonotype was seen only once. The genes are TRBV5-1 and TRBJ1-1; D not resolved. Germline loops: CDR1 SGHRS, CDR2 YFSETQ. The V end lost 2 bases, the J end lost 2 bases, and 13 bases lay between the germline ends. This CDR3 is built from 15 residues. CDR3 loop: CASSLDGSRNTEAFF. For the CDR3, the DNA is TGCGCCAGCAGCTTAGATGGCAGTAGAAACACTGAAGCTTTCTTT.